This T cell receptor (beta chain) came from a study of cytomegalovirus exposure and HLA in healthy donors. The CDR3 is 15 amino acids. V was trimmed by 5 bases and J by 0 bases, leaving 11 bases between them. The germline V gene has CDR1 SGHTA and CDR2 FQGTGA. Primers for the PCR totalled 60 Vbeta and 13 Jbeta. Repertoires were generated with immunoSEQ multiplex PCR, while TCRdb's copy carries only in-frame clones and drops some. The sample holds approximately 58,000 clones. The source material was PBMCs. The sequence was obtained from a man younger than 35 in good health and CMV-seropositive. The chain couples TRBV7-3 to TRBJ2-1; D is possibly TRBD2 (6 bases). CDR3 protein: CASSRIADSYNEQFF. The CDR3 nucleotides read TGTGCCAGCAGCCGAATAGCGGACTCCTACAATGAGCAGTTCTTC. Full variable domain (rest looked up from reference TRBV7-3 and TRBJ2-1): GAGVSQTPSNKVTEKGKYVELRCDPISGHTALYWYRQSLGQGPEFLIYFQGTGAADDSGLPNDRFFAVRPEGSVSTLKIQRTERGDSAVYLCASSRIADSYNEQFFGPGTRLTVL.